The source of this T cell receptor beta chain is a study of T cell responses to AZD1222 COVID-19 vaccine. General study results and limits: Clonal diversity may have been underestimated in mostly white British donors. Compared with day 0, the breadth and depth of the Spike-specific TCR repertoire rose significantly after two doses of AZD1222. Only a handful of AZD1222 recipients, six or seven in all, had baseline seropositivity.

It was second doses at about 4 or about 12 weeks that were pooled. A remark on this clone: Its cognate antigen is unknown.

Libraries were prepared by immunoSEQ multiplex PCR; TCRdb keeps only in-frame clonotypes and omits some of them. The profile shows about 86,000 clones, about nine tenths of them singletons. This clonotype originated in an adult who received the AZD1222 COVID-19 vaccine. The sequencing used peripheral blood, collected 28 days after the second AZD1222 dose.

The CDR3 sequence: CASSLEGSYEQYV. The DNA for the CDR3 is TGTGCCAGCAGCTTGGAAGGCTCCTACGAGCAGTACGTC. This chain uses TRBV5-5 with TRBJ2-7, with D unclear. This CDR3 contains 13 residues. With 0 bases removed from V and 0 bases from J, the gap between germline ends came to 4 bases. Germline V lookup: CDR1 SGHKS, CDR2 YYEKEE (reference sequence).